The clone carrying this T cell receptor beta chain has only a few counts. Its antigen is as yet unknown. This entry belongs to a study of T cells in localized non-small cell lung cancer. Overall study results and limits: Patients showing higher blood T cell density tended to see longer overall survival. Of the top 100 tumor clones, median roughly 60 were in adjacent lung, 25 to 35 among its top 100. Heterogeneity within the tumor remains possible, as just one region underwent sequencing. The highest T cell clonality was in uninvolved adjacent lung, above tumor.

Germline values: CDR1 SGHTA, CDR2 FQGTGA. This CDR3 comprises 16 residues. V lost 2 bases and J lost 3, with 14 bases in between. Generated by immunoSEQ multiplex PCR, the TCRdb table keeps only in-frame clones and is missing some. Of 28,000 or so clones listed, around 85% are singletons. The receptor's source is a man aged 35-69 years with stage III squamous cell lung carcinoma. The sequencing used peripheral blood, collected before any cancer treatment. The rearrangement uses TRBV7-3 and TRBJ2-1; no reliable D call. The chain's CDR3 is CASSLYLNARYNEQFF. CDR3 coding DNA: TGTGCCAGCAGCTTATACCTCAACGCCCGCTACAATGAGCAGTTCTTC.